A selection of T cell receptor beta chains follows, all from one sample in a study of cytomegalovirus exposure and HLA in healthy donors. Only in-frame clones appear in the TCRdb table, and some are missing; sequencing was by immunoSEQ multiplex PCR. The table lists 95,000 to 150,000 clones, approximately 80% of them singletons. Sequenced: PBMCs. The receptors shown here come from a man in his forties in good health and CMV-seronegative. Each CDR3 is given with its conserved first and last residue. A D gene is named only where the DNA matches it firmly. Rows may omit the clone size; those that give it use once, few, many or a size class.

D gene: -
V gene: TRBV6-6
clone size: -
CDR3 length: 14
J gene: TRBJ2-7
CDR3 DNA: TGTGCCAGCAGTCCGATCGCCAGGGCCTCCGAGCAGTACTTC
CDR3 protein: CASSPIARASEQYF

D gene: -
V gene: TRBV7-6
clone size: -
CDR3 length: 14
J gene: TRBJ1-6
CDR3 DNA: TGTGCCAGCAGCTTAAAGGCAGGGGATTCACCCCTCCACTTT
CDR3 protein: CASSLKAGDSPLHF

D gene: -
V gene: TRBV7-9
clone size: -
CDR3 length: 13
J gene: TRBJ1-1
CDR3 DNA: TGTGCCAGCAAGCGGGGTCGTGCCACTGAAGCTTTCTTT
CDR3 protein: CASKRGRATEAFF

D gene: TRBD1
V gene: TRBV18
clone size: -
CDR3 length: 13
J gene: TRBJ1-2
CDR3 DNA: TGTGCCAGCTCACCATCGGGACAGGATGGCTACACCTTC
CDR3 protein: CASSPSGQDGYTF

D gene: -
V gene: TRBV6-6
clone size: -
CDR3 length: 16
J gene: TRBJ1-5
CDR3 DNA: TGTGCCAGCAGTATACGCCGAGAGCCTAGCAATCAGCCCCAGCATTTT
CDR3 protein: CASSIRREPSNQPQHF

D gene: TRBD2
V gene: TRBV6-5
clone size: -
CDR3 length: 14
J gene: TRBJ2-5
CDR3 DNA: TGTGCCAGCAGCCGACTAGCGGGCAAGCCGACCCAGTACTTC
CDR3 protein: CASSRLAGKPTQYF

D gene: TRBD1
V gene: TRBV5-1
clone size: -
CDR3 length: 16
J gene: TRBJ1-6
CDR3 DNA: TGCGCCAGCAGCTTTAGGGCAGGGGGATTGGACTCACCCCTCCACTTT
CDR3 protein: CASSFRAGGLDSPLHF

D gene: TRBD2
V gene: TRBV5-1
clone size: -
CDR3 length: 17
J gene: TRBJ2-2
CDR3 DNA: TGCGCCAGCAGGGGGACTAGCGGGGCATCGAACACCGGGGAGCTGTTTTTT
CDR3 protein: CASRGTSGASNTGELFF

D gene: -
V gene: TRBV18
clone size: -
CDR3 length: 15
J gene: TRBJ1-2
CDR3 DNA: TGTGCCAGCTCACCGGCCGTTGGAGGGGAGGGTGGCTACACCTTC
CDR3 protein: CASSPAVGGEGGYTF

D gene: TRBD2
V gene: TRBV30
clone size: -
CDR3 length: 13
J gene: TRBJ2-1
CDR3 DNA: TGTGCCTGGAGTTCGGGGGGTGTCAATGAGCAGTTCTTC
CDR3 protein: CAWSSGGVNEQFF

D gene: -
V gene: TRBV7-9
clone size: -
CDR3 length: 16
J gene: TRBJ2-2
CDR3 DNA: TGTGCCAGCAGCTCGGGAAAGACGACTTCTACCGGGGAGCTGTTTTTT
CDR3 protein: CASSSGKTTSTGELFF

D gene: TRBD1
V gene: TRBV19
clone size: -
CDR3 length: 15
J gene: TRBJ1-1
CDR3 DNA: TGTGCCAGTCTCTCAAATACGGGACAGGGGGCTGAAGCTTTCTTT
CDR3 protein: CASLSNTGQGAEAFF

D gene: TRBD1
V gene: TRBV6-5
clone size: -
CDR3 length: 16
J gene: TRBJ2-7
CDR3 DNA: TGTGCCAGCAGTTACGGATCCGGGACAGGAGTATACGAGCAGTACTTC
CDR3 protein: CASSYGSGTGVYEQYF

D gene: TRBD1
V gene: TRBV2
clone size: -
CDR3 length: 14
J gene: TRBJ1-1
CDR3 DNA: TGTGCCAGCAGTGAGGAAGGGGGCTTAGTTAAGGCTTTCTTT
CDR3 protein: CASSEEGGLVKAFF

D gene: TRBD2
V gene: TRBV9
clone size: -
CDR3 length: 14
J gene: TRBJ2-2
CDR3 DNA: TGTGCCAGCACTCGGGGGGGGAACACCGGGGAGCTGTTTTTT
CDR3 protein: CASTRGGNTGELFF

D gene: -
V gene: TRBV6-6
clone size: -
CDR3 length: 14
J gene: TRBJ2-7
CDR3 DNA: TGTGCCAGCAGTTACCGGGGGTCGACCTACGAGCAGTACTTC
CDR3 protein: CASSYRGSTYEQYF

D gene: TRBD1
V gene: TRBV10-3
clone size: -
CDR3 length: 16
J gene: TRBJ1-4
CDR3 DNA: TGTGCCATCAGTGACCCTAACAGGGGGTTTAATGAAAAACTGTTTTTT
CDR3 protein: CAISDPNRGFNEKLFF

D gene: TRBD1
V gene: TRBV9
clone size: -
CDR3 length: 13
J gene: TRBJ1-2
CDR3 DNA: TGTGCCAGCAGCGCGGGGGACAGAGATGGCTACACCTTC
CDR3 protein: CASSAGDRDGYTF

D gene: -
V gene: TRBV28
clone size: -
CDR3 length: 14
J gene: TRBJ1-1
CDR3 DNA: TGTGCCAGCAGCCGACAGACGGTGAACACTGAAGCTTTCTTT
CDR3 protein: CASSRQTVNTEAFF

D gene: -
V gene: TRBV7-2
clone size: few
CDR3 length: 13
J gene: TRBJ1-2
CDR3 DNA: TGTGCCAGCAGCTTAGGGTACAGGGAAGGCTACACCTTC
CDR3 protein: CASSLGYREGYTF

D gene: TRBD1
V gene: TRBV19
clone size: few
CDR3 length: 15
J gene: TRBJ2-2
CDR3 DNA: TGTGCCAGTAGCAAGCGACAGGGTAGCACCGGGGAGCTGTTTTTT
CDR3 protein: CASSKRQGSTGELFF

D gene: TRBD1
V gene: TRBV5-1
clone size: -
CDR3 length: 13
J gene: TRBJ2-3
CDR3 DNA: TGCGCCAGCAGCTACGGACAGGGGAATACGCAGTATTTT
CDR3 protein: CASSYGQGNTQYF

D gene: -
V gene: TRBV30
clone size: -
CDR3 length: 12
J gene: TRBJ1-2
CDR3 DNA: TGTGCCTGGAGTGGGACATATTATGGCTACACCTTC
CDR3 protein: CAWSGTYYGYTF

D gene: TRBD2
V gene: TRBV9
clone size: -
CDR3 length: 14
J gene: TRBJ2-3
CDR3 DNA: TGTGCCAGCAGCTTAGGACTAGCCCCAGATACGCAGTATTTT
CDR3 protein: CASSLGLAPDTQYF

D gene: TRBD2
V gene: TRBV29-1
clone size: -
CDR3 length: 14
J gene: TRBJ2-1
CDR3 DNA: TGCAGCGGCGGGACTAGCGGGTCCTACAATGAGCAGTTCTTC
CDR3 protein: CSGGTSGSYNEQFF

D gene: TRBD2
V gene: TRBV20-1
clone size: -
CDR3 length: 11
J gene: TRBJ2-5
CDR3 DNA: TGCTTAGCGGGAGTTGGTGAGACCCAGTACTTC
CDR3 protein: CLAGVGETQYF

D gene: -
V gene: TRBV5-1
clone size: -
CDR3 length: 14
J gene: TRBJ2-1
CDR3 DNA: TGCGCCAGCAGGGTCATGAGGTCCTACAATGAGCAGTTCTTC
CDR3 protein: CASRVMRSYNEQFF

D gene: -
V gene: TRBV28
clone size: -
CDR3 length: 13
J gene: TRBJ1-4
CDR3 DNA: TGTGCCAGCAGAGGGGCGGTGAGAGAAAAACTGTTTTTT
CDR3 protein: CASRGAVREKLFF